This TCR beta chain is drawn from a study of T-cell memory formation after mild COVID-19. Findings and limits, study-wide: CD4+ contracting clones lay mainly in CM and EM, CD8+ ones in EMRA.

This clonotype was observed a few times. Its specificity is unknown. TCRdb called the 5' RACE reads again in MiXCR, with one record for every CDR3 protein. The table has approximately 150,000 distinct CDR3 sequences, about 14% seen once. The sequencing sample was made of PBMCs or a T cell subset sorted from them (not recorded which). The sequence came from an adult woman who had mild COVID-19 (a few samples of this study predate the infection). Cell type and time point are not known.

The CDR3 here is CASSYSRDKGNEKLFF. In DNA, the CDR3 is TGTGCCAGCAGTTACTCCCGGGACAAGGGGAATGAAAAACTGTTTTTT. The chain has TRBV6-2 or TRBV6-3 and TRBJ1-4; TRBD1 might be the D (6 bases). Germline values: CDR1 MNHEY, CDR2 SVGEGT. The CDR3 runs to 16 residues. Trimming stripped 0 bases from V and 5 bases from J, with 13 bases between.